This passage covers 6 T cell receptor beta chains from one sample sequenced in a study of response to subunit inactivated influenza vaccine. TCRdb analysed the RT-PCR reads with MiXCR anew, one entry per CDR3 protein. The sample contains 250,000 to 350,000 distinct CDR3 sequences, approximately 20% of which appear only once. The sample consisted of PBMCs from blood, taken around 22 months after vaccination. Receptors originate from a man between 50 and 75 years old who received an inactivated influenza vaccine.

The rearrangement links TRBV18 to TRBJ2-3; TRBD2 might be the D (5 bases). CDR3 length: 14 amino acids. Per germline, CDR1 KGHSH and CDR2 LQKENI. Trimming shortened V by 0 bases and J by 4 bases, and 8 bases separated the two germline ends. The CDR3 sequence: CASSPPGSPDTQYF. In DNA form, the CDR3 reads TGTGCCAGCTCACCACCGGGGAGCCCAGATACGCAGTATTTT.

This clonotype showed up just a few times. The chain links TRBV6-2 or TRBV6-3 to TRBJ2-2; 9 nucleotides line up with TRBD2. Germline lookup yields CDR1 MNHEY and CDR2 SVGEGT. The CDR3 spans 17 residues. Trimming cost V 0 bases and J 3 bases; bases outside gene matches: 5. CDR3 amino acids: CASSYSAGGPDTGELFF. In DNA form, the CDR3 reads TGTGCCAGCAGTTACTCGGCGGGGGGGCCTGACACCGGGGAGCTGTTTTTT.

V is TRBV4-3 and J is TRBJ2-5, with 13 bases aligning to TRBD2. The CDR3 covers 17 residues. The germline gives CDR1 LGHNA, CDR2 YSLEER. V dropped 2 bases and J dropped 4; count of bases not matched to a gene: 7. The DNA of the CDR3 is TGCGCCAGCAGCCAACCCCGGACTAGCGGGAGTTCAGAGACCCAGTACTTC. It specifies CASSQPRTSGSSETQYF.

This chain uses TRBV15 with TRBJ1-3, with D unclear. This CDR3 has 15 residues. The ends were cut back, 0 bases at V and 4 bases at J, with 10 bases in the middle. Germline V gene sequence: CDR1 LNHNV, CDR2 YYDKDF (reference sequence). Here the CDR3 reads CATSRDRARGNTIYF. CDR3 bases: TGTGCCACCAGCAGAGATCGGGCCAGAGGAAACACCATATATTTT.

The table lists this clonotype with many counts. This rearrangement joins TRBV4-2 to TRBJ1-1; TRBD1 is a possible D gene (6 bases). The germline gives CDR1 LGHNA, CDR2 YNFKEQ. Trimming took off 0 bases at V and 0 bases at J, with 11 bases between the two ends. This CDR3 comprises 16 residues. This CDR3 reads CASSQDAGVLNTEAFF. In nucleotides, the CDR3 is TGTGCCAGCAGCCAAGACGCAGGGGTACTGAACACTGAAGCTTTCTTT.

This clonotype was seen a few times. V is TRBV14 and J is TRBJ1-6; no clear D. This CDR3 spans 19 amino acids. Germline assignment: CDR1 SGHDN and CDR2 FVKESK. Trimming took 1 base from V and 0 from J, leaving 16 bases between them. The CDR3 spells CASSQGKTDYFSYNSPLHF. The CDR3 coding sequence is TGTGCCAGCAGCCAAGGAAAGACCGATTACTTCTCCTATAATTCACCCCTCCACTTT.